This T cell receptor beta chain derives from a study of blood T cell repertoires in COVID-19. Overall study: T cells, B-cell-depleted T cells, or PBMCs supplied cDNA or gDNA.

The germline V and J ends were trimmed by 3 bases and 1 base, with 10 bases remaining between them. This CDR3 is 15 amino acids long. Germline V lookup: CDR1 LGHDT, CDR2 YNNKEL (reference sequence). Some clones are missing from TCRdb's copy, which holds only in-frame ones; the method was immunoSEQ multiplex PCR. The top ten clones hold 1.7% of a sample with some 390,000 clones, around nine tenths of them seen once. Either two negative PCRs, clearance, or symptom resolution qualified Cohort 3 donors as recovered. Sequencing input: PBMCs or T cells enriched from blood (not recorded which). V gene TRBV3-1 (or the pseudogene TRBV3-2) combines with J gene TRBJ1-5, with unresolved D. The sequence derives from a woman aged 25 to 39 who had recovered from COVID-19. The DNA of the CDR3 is TGTGCCAGCAGCCACGGGTATAGAAGCAATCAGCCCCAGCATTTT. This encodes CASSHGYRSNQPQHF.